Below, 32 T cell receptor beta chains from the same sample are listed, as sequenced in a study of blood T cell repertoires in COVID-19 (dated by TCRdb to 2020 to 2021). Library preparation employed the immunoSEQ multiplex PCR assay. TCRdb holds this immuneACCESS table with in-frame rearrangements only. Some clones are missing; in checked studies, unresolved V genes explain under half, and the rest has no known cause. The sample records about 240,000 clones, approximately 80% of which are singletons. The top ten hold 1.5% to 2% of the sample. Sequencing input: peripheral blood. All receptors come from a man in his thirties or forties who had recovered from COVID-19.

The chain joins TRBV5-1 to TRBJ2-5; 14 nucleotides align to TRBD2. Germline CDR1 reads SGHRS; CDR2 reads YFSETQ. This CDR3 spans 16 amino acids. V dropped 3 bases and J dropped 2; count of bases not matched to a gene: 3. The CDR3 spells CASSSRLAGGQETQYF. The CDR3 nucleotides read TGCGCCAGCAGCTCCAGACTAGCGGGGGGGCAAGAGACCCAGTACTTC.

V and J are TRBV10-3 and TRBJ2-1; D gene unclear. This CDR3 is built from 11 residues. Germline V gives CDR1 ENHRY, CDR2 SYGVKD. Trimming pared 10 bases from V and 8 bases from J, leaving 12 bases between. The CDR3 here is CATVEVHEQFF. The CDR3 region has the DNA TGTGCCACCGTCGAGGTCCATGAGCAGTTCTTC.

This chain joins TRBV3-1 (or the pseudogene TRBV3-2) and TRBJ1-3, with D perhaps TRBD1 (5 bases). The V end was cut by 3 bases, the J end by 5 bases, with 11 bases between. Germline V lookup: CDR1 LGHDT, CDR2 YNNKEL (reference sequence). The CDR3 runs to 14 residues. The CDR3 bases are TGTGCCAGCAGCCAGGATACAGGACGAAACACCATATATTTT. Translation: CASSQDTGRNTIYF.

J is TRBJ2-1 and V is TRBV7-7, with 10 bases fitting TRBD2. The CDR3 covers 19 residues. The germline CDR1 and CDR2 sequences are SSHAT and FNYEAQ (reference sequence). The V segment lost 3 bases and the J segment 2 bases; nucleotides outside the gene matches: 13. This chain's CDR3 is CASSLGSGGSGGAYNEQFF. The CDR3 nucleotides read TGTGCCAGCAGCTTGGGTAGCGGGGGGTCGGGTGGGGCCTACAATGAGCAGTTCTTC.

The count of this clone is one. The genes are TRBV14 and TRBJ2-7; 10 nucleotides align to TRBD2. V shed 3 bases, J shed 0 bases, and the junction held 11 bases outside the gene matches. The V gene's germline CDR1 is SGHDN and CDR2 FVKESK. There are 18 residues in the CDR3. The CDR3 region is CASSQSPMGLACSYEQYV. The CDR3 DNA reads as TGTGCCAGCAGCCAGTCGCCGATGGGACTAGCGTGCTCCTACGAGCAGTACGTC.

This clone was detected only once. This chain joins TRBV10-3 and TRBJ1-2; 10 nucleotides agree with TRBD1. Germline V gene lookup returns CDR1 ENHRY and CDR2 SYGVKD. CDR3 size: 15 residues. The J segment lost 7 bases and the V segment lost 5 bases, leaving 10 bases of the junction unmatched. The CDR3 loop is CAISTLEGTGVGYTF. The CDR3 DNA sequence: TGTGCCATCAGTACCCTCGAAGGGACAGGGGTTGGCTACACCTTC.

The rearrangement uses TRBV11-3 and TRBJ2-1, with D tentatively TRBD2 (6 bases). Germline V lookup: CDR1 SGHNT, CDR2 YENEEA. The CDR3 sequence is 16 residues long. With 5 bases removed from V and 2 bases from J, the gap between germline ends came to 16 bases. In DNA, the CDR3 is TGTGCCAGCAGCCCGACCCCTAGCGAGACCTACAATGAGCAGTTCTTC. Translated, it gives CASSPTPSETYNEQFF. Full variable domain (outside the CDR3, taken from reference TRBV11-3 and TRBJ2-1): EAGVVQSPRYKIIEKKQPVAFWCNPISGHNTLYWYLQNLGQGPELLIRYENEEAVDDSQLPKDRFSAERLKGVDSTLKIQPAELGDSAVYLCASSPTPSETYNEQFFGPGTRLTVL.

The genes are TRBV24-1 and TRBJ2-2, with D uncertain. Germline V gene sequence: CDR1 KGHDR, CDR2 SFDVKD. Trimming stripped 1 base from V and 0 bases from J, with 14 bases between. This CDR3 comprises 18 residues. CDR3 sequence: CATSDLVLSLPNTGELFF. The CDR3 DNA reads as TGTGCCACCAGTGATTTAGTGTTGAGTTTGCCGAACACCGGGGAGCTGTTTTTT.

The chain uses TRBV6-1 and TRBJ1-6; no clear D. The V end was cut by 5 bases, the J end by 8 bases, with 10 bases between. CDR3 length: 13 amino acids. Germline lookup yields CDR1 MNHNS and CDR2 SASEGT. The CDR3 coding sequence is TGTGCCAGCAGTCTTCGCGAGGATTCACCCCTCCACTTT. This gives the protein CASSLREDSPLHF.

The gene calls are TRBV5-4 and TRBJ1-2; the D gene is possibly TRBD1 (6 bases). Trimming removed 3 bases at V and 2 bases at J, with 8 bases between. The CDR3 is 13 amino acids. Germline CDR1 and CDR2: SGHNT and YYREEE (reference sequence). The CDR3 sequence: CASSYDRNYGYTF. Written as DNA, the CDR3 is TGTGCCAGCAGCTACGACAGGAACTATGGCTACACCTTC.

V usage is TRBV9 and J usage is TRBJ2-2, with 7 bases matching TRBD1. The CDR3 sequence is 15 residues long. Trimming at V came to 3 bases and at J to 1 base, leaving 3 bases not matched to a gene. Germline CDR1 and CDR2: SGDLS and YYNGEE. The CDR3 sequence: CASSAGTVNTGELFF. The CDR3 nucleotides are TGTGCCAGCAGCGCCGGGACAGTGAACACCGGGGAGCTGTTTTTT.

The chain employs TRBV3-1 (or the pseudogene TRBV3-2) and TRBJ2-4; 7 nucleotides match TRBD1. Trimming cost V 1 base and J 2 bases; bases outside gene matches: 8. This CDR3 spans 17 amino acids. Looked up from germline, CDR1 is LGHDT and CDR2 is YNNKEL (reference sequence). DNA for the CDR3: TGTGCCAGCAGCCAAGCTCAGGGACAGAGGTCCAAAAACATTCAGTACTTC. Translation: CASSQAQGQRSKNIQYF.

This clone was found a few times. J is TRBJ1-5 and V is TRBV2, with 8 positions matching TRBD1. The V gene end was trimmed by 6 bases and the J gene end by 6 bases; junction bases not matched to a gene: 7. Looked up from germline, CDR1 is SNHLY and CDR2 is FYNNEI. This CDR3 is built from 14 residues. Written as DNA, the CDR3 is TGTGCCAGCAGACCTACAGGGGGTGGTCAGCCCCAGCATTTT. Amino acids: CASRPTGGGQPQHF.

The chain is built from TRBV9 and TRBJ2-5; D perhaps matches TRBD1 (5 bases). Germline V gene data show CDR1 as SGDLS and CDR2 as YYNGEE. Trimming removed 0 bases at V and 7 bases at J, with 13 bases between. The CDR3 has 14 amino acids. CDR3 sequence reads: CASSVDVGDTTQYF. For the CDR3, the DNA is TGTGCCAGCAGCGTAGACGTAGGGGATACGACCCAGTACTTC.

The chain uses TRBV11-2 and TRBJ2-5, with 8 bases aligning to TRBD2. From germline, CDR1 is SGHAT and CDR2 FQNNGV. The CDR3 runs 13 residues. The V segment lost 5 bases and the J segment 2 bases; nucleotides outside the gene matches: 1. The CDR3: CASSIAGQETQYF. The CDR3 DNA reads TGTGCCAGCAGCATAGCGGGGCAAGAGACCCAGTACTTC.

CDR3 protein: CSVAFNYGYTF. CDR3 in DNA: TGCAGCGTTGCGTTTAACTATGGCTACACCTTC. This chain joins TRBV29-1 and TRBJ1-2; no reliable D call. V was clipped by 4 bases and J by 1 base, with 4 bases between them. In germline, CDR1 is SQVTM, CDR2 ANQGSEA. The CDR3 runs 11 residues.

The chain recombines TRBV6-4 with TRBJ2-5, with 10 bases aligning to TRBD2. V lost 5 bases to trimming and J lost 5 bases; unmatched junction nucleotides: 8. Germline V gene sequence: CDR1 MRHNA, CDR2 SNTAGT. The CDR3 runs to 15 residues. CDR3 in amino acids: CASSQAGGPVETQYF. As DNA, the CDR3 is TGTGCCAGCAGTCAAGCGGGGGGGCCGGTGGAGACCCAGTACTTC.

The V and J genes are TRBV2 and TRBJ2-3; perhaps TRBD2 as D (5 bases). Germline assignment: CDR1 SNHLY and CDR2 FYNNEI. This CDR3 has 13 residues. V was trimmed by 7 bases and J by 5 bases, leaving 13 bases between them. This CDR3 is CASKGGEGDTQYF. The CDR3, as DNA: TGTGCCAGCAAGGGCGGCGAGGGAGATACGCAGTATTTT.

This clone was seen just once. The V call is TRBV7-9, the J call TRBJ2-2; D gene unclear. The germline V and J ends were trimmed by 0 bases and 3 bases, with 11 bases remaining between them. Germline-derived CDR1 and CDR2 are SEHNR and FQNEAQ (reference sequence). This CDR3 region has 16 residues. The CDR3 coding sequence is TGTGCCAGCAGCTTAGCTAGAACGTTCTACACCGGGGAGCTGTTTTTT. Translation: CASSLARTFYTGELFF.

This rearrangement joins TRBV6-5 to TRBJ1-6, with 8 positions matching TRBD1. J lost 9 bases, V lost 6 bases, and 4 bases had no gene match. Germline V CDR1 and CDR2: MNHEY, SVGAGI. The CDR3 totals 13 residues. CDR3 bases: TGTGCCAGCAGCTCTACAGGGGGTTCACCCCTCCACTTT. The encoded protein is CASSSTGGSPLHF.

This clone has a single count. J is TRBJ2-1 and V is TRBV19; possibly TRBD1 for D (6 bases). Between the trimmed V and J ends, which lost 6 bases and 10 bases, there was a span of 19 bases. Germline loops: CDR1 LNHDA, CDR2 SQIVND (reference sequence). There are 14 residues in the CDR3. The CDR3 region is CASSIFSGAREQFF. CDR3 nucleotide sequence: TGTGCCAGTAGCATCTTCTCAGGGGCACGAGAGCAGTTCTTC.

This chain connects TRBV19 to TRBJ2-7; possible D gene TRBD1, 5 bases. The V gene lost 6 bases and the J gene lost 4 bases, with 19 bases spanning the gap. Germline CDR1 LNHDA, CDR2 SQIVND (reference sequence). This CDR3 has 15 amino acids. CDR3 loop: CASSGRQGNLYEQYF. DNA for the CDR3: TGTGCCAGTAGCGGGCGGCAGGGAAACCTTTACGAGCAGTACTTC.

The rearrangement joins TRBV28 to TRBJ1-2, with D perhaps TRBD1 (6 bases). The V end was cut by 5 bases, the J end by 8 bases, with 12 bases between. This CDR3 is built from 12 residues. Per the germline V gene, CDR1 is MDHEN and CDR2 is SYDVKM. DNA of the CDR3: TGTGCCAGCAGTAACAGGGTATTAGGCTACACCTTC. Residues: CASSNRVLGYTF.

CDR3 sequence: CASSLAGARDRDTIYF. The CDR3 DNA reads as TGTGCCAGCAGCTTGGCGGGGGCCAGGGACAGAGACACCATATATTTT. The chain employs TRBV5-6 and TRBJ1-3, with 7 nucleotides matching TRBD1. Germline V lookup: CDR1 SGHDT, CDR2 YYEEEE. V lost 0 bases, J lost 8 bases, and 11 bases stayed unmatched. This CDR3 has 16 amino acids. Full variable domain (missing parts from reference TRBV5-6 and TRBJ1-3): DAGVTQSPTHLIKTRGQQVTLRCSPKSGHDTVSWYQQALGQGPQFIFQYYEEEERQRGNFPDRFSGHQFPNYSSELNVNALLLGDSALYLCASSLAGARDRDTIYFGEGSWLTVV.

The chain links TRBV19 to TRBJ2-3; D may be TRBD2 (5 bases). In germline, CDR1 is LNHDA, CDR2 SQIVND (reference sequence). CDR3 length equals 16 residues. The V and J ends lost 3 bases and 0 bases respectively, with 13 bases between them. DNA of the CDR3: TGTGCCAGTAGTATGGGAGCACAAAGAAGCACAGATACGCAGTATTTT. Translated: CASSMGAQRSTDTQYF.

The chain joins TRBV5-4 to TRBJ1-1; the D is unclear. Germline V gene sequence: CDR1 SGHNT, CDR2 YYREEE (reference sequence). V lost 4 bases and J lost 1, with 8 bases in between. This CDR3 has 13 residues. The CDR3 nucleotides read TGTGCCAGCAGCCGCGTTGGGAACACTGAAGCTTTCTTT. Its protein product is CASSRVGNTEAFF.

V and J are TRBV3-1 (or the pseudogene TRBV3-2) and TRBJ2-7; a possible D gene is TRBD1 (6 bases). V gave up 0 bases and J gave up 7 bases, with 16 bases separating them. Germline V gives CDR1 LGHDT, CDR2 YNNKEL (reference sequence). The CDR3 consists of 15 residues. CDR3 amino acids: CASSQDRSRDIEQYF. The CDR3 region has the DNA TGTGCCAGCAGCCAAGATAGGTCACGGGACATTGAGCAGTACTTC.

CDR3 in DNA: TGTGCCAGCAGCTCCTCGGGGGCCTACGAGCAGTACTTC. This encodes CASSSSGAYEQYF. V and J are TRBV5-4 and TRBJ2-7; D possibly corresponds to TRBD2 (6 bases). This CDR3 region has 13 residues. Germline loops: CDR1 SGHNT, CDR2 YYREEE (reference sequence). V lost 3 bases and J lost 2, with 9 bases in between. Together with reference TRBV5-4 and TRBJ2-7, the CDR3 gives the full variable domain: ETGVTQSPTHLIKTRGQQVTLRCSSQSGHNTVSWYQQALGQGPQFIFQYYREEENGRGNFPPRFSGLQFPNYSSELNVNALELDDSALYLCASSSSGAYEQYFGPGTRLTVT.

The V call is TRBV4-1, the J call TRBJ2-3, with D tentatively TRBD2 (7 bases). V was shortened by 4 bases and J by 0 bases, with 20 bases between the two germline ends. Germline assignment: CDR1 MGHRA and CDR2 YSYEKL. This CDR3 comprises 18 residues. CDR3 coding DNA: TGCGCCAGCAGCCGCTCAACTTGGGGGGGCTACAGCACAGATACGCAGTATTTT. Its protein product is CASSRSTWGGYSTDTQYF.

There are a few counts of this clone. The chain has TRBV2 and TRBJ1-3; 12 bases are shared with TRBD1. The CDR3 is made up of 14 amino acids. The V segment lost 9 bases and the J segment 6 bases; nucleotides outside the gene matches: 6. Looked up from germline, CDR1 is SNHLY and CDR2 is FYNNEI. The CDR3 DNA follows: TGTGCCAGTGACCCGGGACAGGGGGCAAACACCATATATTTT. It codes for CASDPGQGANTIYF.

The rearrangement joins TRBV18 to TRBJ2-7; 7 bases fit TRBD1. The CDR3 runs 14 residues. Trimming took 6 bases from V and 4 from J; bases not matched to a gene: 9. CDR1 KGHSH and CDR2 LQKENI come from the germline V gene. CDR3: CASSPDRDFYEQYF. The CDR3 nucleotides read TGTGCCAGCTCCCCCGACAGGGATTTTTACGAGCAGTACTTC.

The chain joins TRBV14 to TRBJ2-1; D is unclear. Trimming removed 0 bases from V and 9 bases from J, with 12 bases in between. Per germline, CDR1 SGHDN and CDR2 FVKESK. The CDR3 is 14 residues long. The CDR3 protein is CASSQDVSSGEQFF. The CDR3 DNA follows: TGTGCCAGCAGCCAAGATGTTAGCTCCGGTGAGCAGTTCTTC.